This passage covers 29 T cell receptor beta chains from one sample sequenced in a study of T-cell reconstitution after alpha-beta-depleted transplantation in children. Unique molecular identifiers were incorporated into the prepared TCRbeta library. TCRdb processed the PCR reads anew with MiXCR; each CDR3 protein has one entry. The sample has approximately 230,000 distinct CDR3 sequences, about 24% seen once; the top ten hold around 4.8%. The sample in question was PBMCs, mostly from graft donor cells, obtained 360 days after TCRalphabeta/CD19-depleted stem cell transplant. Source of these receptors: a female patient aged 2 to 10 who had a stem cell transplant for congenital amegakaryocytic thrombocytopenia, so the T cells may come from the graft donor.

The V gene is TRBV12-3 or TRBV12-4, the J gene TRBJ2-3; 7 bases agree with TRBD2. CDR3 length: 16 amino acids. Germline trimming cut 0 bases from V and 0 bases from J; bases unmatched to any gene: 3. CDR3 in amino acids: CASSLATGGSTDTQYF. The CDR3 DNA reads as TGTGCCAGCAGTTTAGCTACGGGGGGAAGCACAGATACGCAGTATTTT.

A few counts support this clonotype. The V gene is TRBV21-1, the J gene TRBJ2-1; the table's TRBD2 call for D was not verified on the DNA. TRBV21-1 is deemed a pseudogene. The CDR3 loop spans 14 amino acids. CDR3 protein: CASSKAASVDEQFF. The CDR3, as DNA: TGTGCCAGCAGCAAAGCGGCTAGCGTCGATGAGCAGTTCTTC.

This clonotype was counted a single time. The gene calls are TRBV5-1 and TRBJ2-5; 10 positions match TRBD1. The CDR3 covers 16 residues. Germline CDR1 and CDR2: SGHRS and YFSETQ. Germline trimming cut 0 bases from V and 5 bases from J; bases unmatched to any gene: 7. This CDR3 is CASSLVGTGAFETQYF. CDR3 coding DNA: TGCGCCAGCAGCTTGGTAGGGACAGGGGCGTTTGAGACCCAGTACTTC.

V is TRBV4-1 and J is TRBJ2-2; 11 nucleotides line up with TRBD1. The J segment lost 7 bases and the V segment lost 2 bases, leaving 6 bases of the junction unmatched. Germline CDR1 reads MGHRA; CDR2 reads YSYEKL. CDR3 size: 16 residues. The CDR3 region has the DNA TGCGCCAGCAGCCAATTAGGACAGGGGGCTATCGGGGAGCTGTTTTTT. Amino acid sequence: CASSQLGQGAIGELFF.

The CDR3 nucleotides are TGCAGTGCTAGAGCCACGGGACTAGCGGGGGGTTACGAGCAGTACTTC. It translates to CSARATGLAGGYEQYF. The genes are TRBV20-1 and TRBJ2-7; 15 nucleotides align to TRBD2. Trimming cost V 1 base and J 4 bases; bases outside gene matches: 5. This CDR3 has 16 residues. The V gene's germline CDR1 is DFQATT and CDR2 SNEGSKA (reference sequence).

This clonotype was seen more than once but under ten times. The rearrangement joins TRBV5-1 to TRBJ1-1, with a possible D match to TRBD1 (6 bases). The germline V gene has CDR1 SGHRS and CDR2 YFSETQ. The V gene lost 5 bases and the J gene lost 1 base, with 12 bases spanning the gap. This CDR3 spans 14 amino acids. The CDR3: CASSSGVSNTEAFF. The CDR3 DNA reads as TGCGCCAGCAGTTCAGGGGTGTCGAACACTGAAGCTTTCTTT.

The chain carries TRBV6-2 or TRBV6-3 and TRBJ2-3; 9 bases map to TRBD2. The CDR3 runs to 15 residues. Germline-derived CDR1 and CDR2 are MNHEY and SVGEGT. The ends lost 3 bases at V and 7 bases at J; junction bases unmatched: 8. CDR3 DNA sequence: TGTGCCAGCAGTTATGGCGGGAGGGCCTCTCATACGCAGTATTTT. Translation: CASSYGGRASHTQYF.

This clonotype was seen at least ten times. The CDR3 here is CASSLSFPAFMDEQFF. The CDR3, as DNA: TGTGCCAGCAGCTTAAGTTTCCCAGCATTTATGGATGAGCAGTTCTTC. This chain joins TRBV7-3 and TRBJ2-1; the D is unclear. The germline V gene encodes CDR1 SGHTA and CDR2 FQGTGA. The CDR3 sequence is 16 residues long. V shed 1 base and J shed 8 bases, with 18 bases lying between them.

The rearrangement links TRBV4-1 to TRBJ2-5; D is possibly TRBD1 (6 bases). The V gene's germline CDR1 is MGHRA and CDR2 YSYEKL. Between the trimmed V and J ends, which lost 0 bases and 5 bases, there was a span of 13 bases. This CDR3 has 15 amino acids. CDR3 nucleotides: TGCGCCAGCAGCCAAGAGGGGGCGTTTGGGGAGACCCAGTACTTC. This encodes CASSQEGAFGETQYF.

In this sample, this clonotype turned up a few times. V and J are TRBV27 and TRBJ2-5; D may be TRBD1 (6 bases). The CDR3 has 13 amino acids. Germline CDR1 and CDR2: MNHEY and SMNVEV (reference sequence). V shed 5 bases and J shed 2 bases, with 9 bases lying between them. The CDR3 region is CASSHGTQETQYF. CDR3 sequence (DNA): TGTGCCAGCAGTCATGGGACACAAGAGACCCAGTACTTC.

This clonotype was counted between two and nine times. The rearrangement links TRBV12-3 or TRBV12-4 to TRBJ2-2; D is unresolved. The V gene lost 7 bases and the J gene lost 0 bases, with 24 bases spanning the gap. This CDR3 is 19 amino acids long. CDR3 in amino acids: CASTHFWELKIANTGELFF. CDR3 nucleotide sequence: TGTGCCAGCACCCATTTTTGGGAACTAAAGATCGCGAACACCGGGGAGCTGTTTTTT.

The rearrangement links TRBV12-3 or TRBV12-4 to TRBJ2-1; TRBD2 is a possible D gene (6 bases). V lost 6 bases to trimming and J lost 0 bases, with 18 bases between them. The CDR3 length is 17 residues. Written as DNA, the CDR3 is TGTGCCAGCAGGCCCACGCCGGGACTCGGCTCCTACAATGAGCAGTTCTTC. This translates into CASRPTPGLGSYNEQFF.

This clonotype was recorded many times. This chain links TRBV5-1 with TRBJ1-1; D gene uncertain. Germline-derived CDR1 and CDR2 are SGHRS and YFSETQ. CDR3 length equals 12 residues. V was shortened by 2 bases and J by 2 bases, with 4 bases between the two germline ends. CDR3 coding DNA: TGCGCCAGCAGCTTCAGTAACACTGAAGCTTTCTTT. Encoded protein: CASSFSNTEAFF.

This chain joins TRBV4-1 and TRBJ2-7; 9 bases line up with TRBD1. Germline V lookup: CDR1 MGHRA, CDR2 YSYEKL. CDR3 length: 15 residues. The J segment lost 0 bases and the V segment lost 5 bases, leaving 5 bases of the junction unmatched. The CDR3 sequence is CASSAGTGSSYEQYF. CDR3 nucleotides: TGCGCCAGCAGCGCCGGGACAGGGAGCTCCTACGAGCAGTACTTC.

This clonotype was seen a handful of times. The chain combines TRBV20-1 with TRBJ1-1; D is ambiguous. Germline CDR1 is DFQATT and CDR2 is SNEGSKA (reference sequence). V was cut by 0 bases and J by 1 base, with 9 bases left in between. The CDR3 extends over 14 amino acids. CDR3 sequence: CSARDRVGNTEAFF. The DNA for the CDR3 is TGCAGTGCTAGAGATAGGGTTGGGAACACTGAAGCTTTCTTT.

The table lists this clonotype with a few counts. V gene TRBV15 combines with J gene TRBJ2-3, with 11 positions matching TRBD2. After removal of 1 base from V and 1 base from J, the junction contained 4 bases not matched to a gene. The CDR3 sequence is 17 residues long. Germline values: CDR1 LNHNV, CDR2 YYDKDF (reference sequence). The CDR3 bases are TGTGCCACCAGCAGAGCCGGGACTAGCGGACGCACAGATACGCAGTATTTT. It encodes CATSRAGTSGRTDTQYF.

The chain employs TRBV5-1 and TRBJ2-5; D not certain. The germline V and J ends were trimmed by 2 bases and 1 base, with 9 bases remaining between them. The CDR3 has 14 residues. Germline CDR1 SGHRS, CDR2 YFSETQ. DNA of the CDR3: TGCGCCAGCAGCTTTGGGCGGCCCCAAGAGACCCAGTACTTC. Its translation: CASSFGRPQETQYF.

The V and J genes are TRBV12-3 or TRBV12-4 and TRBJ1-2; D is possibly TRBD1 (5 bases). Trimming took off 2 bases at V and 7 bases at J, with 20 bases between the two ends. The CDR3 extends over 16 amino acids. This CDR3 reads CASSLLHRTPLGGYTF. The DNA for the CDR3 is TGTGCCAGCAGTTTATTGCACAGGACACCCCTGGGTGGCTACACCTTC.

The chain recombines TRBV12-3 or TRBV12-4 with TRBJ2-3, with 10 bases fitting TRBD2. With 2 bases clipped from V and 5 bases from J, the junction kept 4 bases outside the gene matches. The CDR3 sequence is 15 residues long. CDR3 loop: CASSLTSGVEDTQYF. CDR3 nucleotides: TGTGCCAGCAGTTTAACTAGCGGGGTGGAAGATACGCAGTATTTT.

The chain carries TRBV20-1 and TRBJ2-5, with D possibly TRBD1 on 6 matching bases. V was clipped by 0 bases and J by 5 bases, with 10 bases between them. CDR1 and CDR2 from the germline V gene are DFQATT and SNEGSKA (reference sequence). The CDR3 extends over 13 amino acids. The CDR3 nucleotides are TGCAGTGCTAGAGATACAGGGTTCGAGACCCAGTACTTC. Protein sequence: CSARDTGFETQYF.

The CDR3 DNA sequence: TGCAGCTCCCAAACGAGCACAGATACGCAGTATTTT. This encodes CSSQTSTDTQYF. The chain is built from TRBV29-1 and TRBJ2-3; no clear D. Trimming shortened V by 8 bases and J by 0 bases, and 9 bases separated the two germline ends. This CDR3 has 12 residues. Germline V gene lookup returns CDR1 SQVTM and CDR2 ANQGSEA.

This chain links TRBV28 with TRBJ2-1; a weak D match, TRBD1 (5 bases). V shed 6 bases and J shed 8 bases, with 20 bases lying between them. Per germline, CDR1 MDHEN and CDR2 SYDVKM. There are 15 residues in the CDR3. CDR3 DNA sequence: TGTGCCAGCAGCCACGACAGAACCGGCTGGGATGAGCAGTTCTTC. The encoded protein is CASSHDRTGWDEQFF.

This clonotype has a handful of counts. The chain couples TRBV7-9 to TRBJ1-5, with a possible D match to TRBD1 (5 bases). Germline CDR1 SEHNR, CDR2 FQNEAQ (reference sequence). The CDR3 contains 16 residues. V gave up 1 base and J gave up 0 bases, with 10 bases separating them. The CDR3, as DNA: TGTGCCAGCAGCTTAGTCGGGGGTAATAGCAATCAGCCCCAGCATTTT. This sequence encodes CASSLVGGNSNQPQHF.

This clonotype came up many times. V usage is TRBV28 and J usage is TRBJ2-1; 10 bases line up with TRBD2. CDR1 is MDHEN, CDR2 SYDVKM, per germline. This CDR3 has 16 residues. V shed 2 bases and J 9 bases; nucleotides not matched to a gene: 10. In nucleotides, the CDR3 is TGTGCCAGCAGTTTAGGAACTAGCGGGATGGGTGTTGAGCAGTTCTTC. This codes for CASSLGTSGMGVEQFF. The full variable domain, its missing parts supplied by reference TRBV28 and TRBJ2-1, is DVKVTQSSRYLVKRTGEKVFLECVQDMDHENMFWYRQDPGLGLRLIYFSYDVKMKEKGDIPEGYSVSREKKERFSLILESASTNQTSMYLCASSLGTSGMGVEQFFGPGTRLTVL.

In this sample, this clonotype turned up many times. J is TRBJ2-1 and V is TRBV7-8, with D unresolved. The CDR3 is 12 residues long. The germline V and J ends were trimmed by 5 bases and 9 bases, with 11 bases remaining between them. Looked up from germline, CDR1 is SGHVS and CDR2 is FQNEAQ. The CDR3: CASSTSFLEQFF. CDR3 bases: TGTGCCAGCAGCACAAGTTTCCTTGAGCAGTTCTTC.

The chain has TRBV12-3 or TRBV12-4 and TRBJ1-5; 7 bases agree with TRBD1. V lost 6 bases, J lost 5 bases, and 13 bases stayed unmatched. This CDR3 contains 16 residues. CDR3 region: CASSSHGQELHQPQHF. For the CDR3, the DNA is TGTGCCAGCAGCTCTCACGGACAGGAGCTCCATCAGCCCCAGCATTTT.

The rearrangement links TRBV6-1 to TRBJ1-2; D is perhaps TRBD1 (6 bases). V was shortened by 7 bases and J by 5 bases, with 17 bases between the two germline ends. CDR1 and CDR2 (germline): MNHNS, SASEGT. The CDR3 is 14 residues long. For the CDR3, the DNA is TGTGCCAGCAACCAGAAACAGGGAAAGTATGGCTACACCTTC. This codes for CASNQKQGKYGYTF.

This clonotype came up a few times. The gene calls are TRBV12-3 or TRBV12-4 and TRBJ2-5; D remains unclear. The CDR3 is 11 residues long. Trimming left V 7 bases short and J 5 bases short, with 8 bases between. CDR3 amino acids: CASTPRETQYF. The CDR3 DNA is TGTGCCAGCACCCCACGGGAGACCCAGTACTTC.

The rearrangement uses TRBV5-1 and TRBJ2-7; TRBD2 agrees at 8 bases. J was trimmed by 6 bases and V by 1 base; bases with no gene match: 6. The CDR3 covers 14 residues. In germline, CDR1 is SGHRS, CDR2 YFSETQ. The CDR3: CASSLFRGGSEQYF. In nucleotides, the CDR3 is TGCGCCAGCAGCTTGTTTCGGGGGGGCTCCGAGCAGTACTTC.